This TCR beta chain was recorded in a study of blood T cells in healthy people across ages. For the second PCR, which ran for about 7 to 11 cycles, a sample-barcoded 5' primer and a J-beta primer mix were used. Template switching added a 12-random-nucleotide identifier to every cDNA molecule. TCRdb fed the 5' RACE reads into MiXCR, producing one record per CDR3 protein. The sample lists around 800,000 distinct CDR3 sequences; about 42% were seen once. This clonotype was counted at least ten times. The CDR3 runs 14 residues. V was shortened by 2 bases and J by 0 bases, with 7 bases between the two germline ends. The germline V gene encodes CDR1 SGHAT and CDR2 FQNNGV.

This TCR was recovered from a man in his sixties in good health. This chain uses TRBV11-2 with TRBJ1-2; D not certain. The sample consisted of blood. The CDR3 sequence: CASSLSRTNYGYTF. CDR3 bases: TGTGCCAGCAGCTTATCGAGGACTAACTATGGCTACACCTTC. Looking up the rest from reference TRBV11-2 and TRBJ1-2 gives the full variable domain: EAGVAQSPRYKIIEKRQSVAFWCNPISGHATLYWYQQILGQGPKLLIQFQNNGVVDDSQLPKDRFSAERLKGVDSTLKIQPAKLEDSAVYLCASSLSRTNYGYTFGSGTRLTVV.